Each of the 19 T cell receptor beta chains below was sequenced from the same sample in a study of T cells in localized non-small cell lung cancer. Measured with immunoSEQ multiplex PCR; TCRdb has only the in-frame clones, and not every one. This sample has over 9,500 clones; 29% occur once, and the top ten carry about 5%. Here the sequenced sample was lung tumor tissue, taken before any cancer treatment. These receptors came from a man aged 35-75 years with stage I lung adenocarcinoma.

The chain links TRBV10-2 to TRBJ2-1, with D tentatively TRBD2 (6 bases). Germline V lookup: CDR1 WSHSY, CDR2 SAAADI. Deletions cut 3 bases from V and 3 bases from J, with 12 bases between. CDR3 length: 15 amino acids. The CDR3 DNA sequence: TGCGCCAGCAGTGACCGCGGGGCCGACTACAATGAGCAGTTCTTC. Encoded protein: CASSDRGADYNEQFF.

This clone showed up just a few times. The chain combines TRBV4-1 with TRBJ1-1, with D uncertain. CDR3 length: 14 residues. The germline CDR1 and CDR2 sequences are MGHRA and YSYEKL. Trimming cost V 5 bases and J 1 base, with 11 bases left between them. The CDR3 DNA follows: TGCGCCAGCAGCTTTGGGAGATCGAACACTGAAGCTTTCTTT. It codes for CASSFGRSNTEAFF.

This chain uses TRBV15 with TRBJ1-5; 7 bases match TRBD1. The germline CDR1 and CDR2 sequences are LNHNV and YYDKDF (reference sequence). Losses at the gene ends were 3 bases for V and 6 bases for J; bases not matched to a gene: 5. The CDR3 is made up of 14 amino acids. The CDR3 region is CATSRDRLLQPQHF. The CDR3 coding sequence is TGTGCCACCAGCAGGGACAGGTTACTTCAGCCCCAGCATTTT.

This clone was seen a handful of times. The chain links TRBV6-8 to TRBJ1-3, with D possibly being TRBD1 (6 bases). This CDR3 has 13 residues. Germline CDR1 reads MNHGY; CDR2 reads SAAAGT. V was pared by 10 bases and J by 1 base, with 11 bases between. The CDR3 spells CAIRGLSGNTIYF. DNA for the CDR3: TGTGCCATCAGGGGACTTTCTGGAAACACCATATATTTT.

The chain recombines TRBV19 with TRBJ2-3; 7 positions agree with TRBD1. Germline CDR1 reads LNHDA; CDR2 reads SQIVND (reference sequence). J was trimmed by 2 bases and V by 5 bases; bases with no gene match: 13. The CDR3 has 17 amino acids. In nucleotides, the CDR3 is TGTGCCAGTAGTCTCGACGGCGGAACAGGGGACACAGATACGCAGTATTTT. Translated: CASSLDGGTGDTDTQYF.

This clone was seen a handful of times. The chain has TRBV29-1 and TRBJ2-2, with D possibly being TRBD1 or TRBD2 (5 bases each). The CDR3 length is 13 residues. Germline CDR1 SQVTM, CDR2 ANQGSEA. The V end was cut by 2 bases, the J end by 2 bases, with 6 bases between. Written as DNA, the CDR3 is TGCAGCGTTGAAAGGGACAACACCGGGGAGCTGTTTTTT. Residues: CSVERDNTGELFF.

This clone was observed a handful of times. The chain has TRBV11-3 and TRBJ2-1; no reliable D call. The CDR3 is 14 amino acids. The germline V gene encodes CDR1 SGHNT and CDR2 YENEEA. Between the trimmed V and J ends, which lost 5 bases and 6 bases, there was a span of 14 bases. The CDR3 nucleotides read TGTGCCAGCAGCGCGATTGGGGTTGTCAATGAGCAGTTCTTC. Its translation is CASSAIGVVNEQFF.

The chain carries TRBV29-1 and TRBJ2-7, with D possibly TRBD2 on 5 matching bases. Per the germline V gene, CDR1 is SQVTM and CDR2 is ANQGSEA. This CDR3 comprises 12 residues. Trimming removed 5 bases from V and 5 bases from J, with 13 bases in between. The CDR3 coding sequence is TGCAGCGTTAATGAGGGTAGGAACGAGCAGTACTTC. Encoded protein: CSVNEGRNEQYF.

This clone was counted at least ten times. The chain combines TRBV6-8 with TRBJ1-6; 10 bases line up with TRBD1. The CDR3 is 16 residues long. V lost 6 bases and J lost 6; bases outside the gene matches: 8. Per germline, CDR1 MNHGY and CDR2 SAAAGT. CDR3 bases: TGTGCCAGCAGATACGGGACAGGGGTACCTAATTCACCCCTCCACTTT. Translation: CASRYGTGVPNSPLHF.

The genes are TRBV10-2 and TRBJ1-6; tentatively, D is TRBD1 (5 bases). The CDR3 is 13 residues long. The germline V gene has CDR1 WSHSY and CDR2 SAAADI. The V end lost 7 bases, the J end lost 7 bases, and 11 bases lay between the germline ends. CDR3 DNA sequence: TGCGCCAGCATCCAGGGTCCAAATTCACCCCTCCACTTT. Amino acid sequence: CASIQGPNSPLHF.

This clone was counted a few times. The chain combines TRBV11-1 with TRBJ1-1; possibly TRBD1 for D (6 bases). Trimming pared 5 bases from V and 2 bases from J, leaving 12 bases between. This CDR3 region has 14 residues. Per germline, CDR1 SGHAT and CDR2 FQDESV (reference sequence). The CDR3 spells CASSVSGVNTEAFF. Written as DNA, the CDR3 is TGTGCCAGCAGCGTATCAGGGGTTAACACTGAAGCTTTCTTT.

The rearrangement joins TRBV4-1 to TRBJ1-1; no definite D call. Per the germline V gene, CDR1 is MGHRA and CDR2 is YSYEKL. The CDR3 runs 12 residues. Between the trimmed V and J ends, which lost 5 bases and 1 base, there was a span of 5 bases. The CDR3 sequence is CASSSGNTEAFF. CDR3 nucleotides: TGCGCCAGCAGCTCAGGGAACACTGAAGCTTTCTTT.

The chain couples TRBV29-1 to TRBJ2-7; the match to TRBD1 covers 7 bases. With V trimmed by 7 bases and J by 2 bases, 11 bases remained unmatched. This CDR3 comprises 14 residues. Germline CDR1 reads SQVTM; CDR2 reads ANQGSEA. The CDR3 loop is CSASLGQNPYEQYF. DNA of the CDR3: TGCAGCGCATCCCTGGGACAGAACCCCTACGAGCAGTACTTC.

This clone was counted a few times. In DNA form, the CDR3 reads TGTGCCAGCAGTCTTAACTTGAACACTGAAGCTTTCTTT. This translates into CASSLNLNTEAFF. The gene calls are TRBV6-8 and TRBJ1-1; D is unclear. The germline V gene has CDR1 MNHGY and CDR2 SAAAGT. The length of the CDR3 is 13 residues. V gave up 5 bases and J gave up 0 bases, with 7 bases separating them.

This clone occurred a few times. The chain uses TRBV19 and TRBJ1-3, with 10 bases that match TRBD1. The CDR3 is 13 residues long. Trimming cost V 3 bases and J 14 bases; bases outside gene matches: 7. Germline CDR1 is LNHDA and CDR2 is SQIVND (reference sequence). CDR3 residues: CASSIQPGQGLYF. CDR3 sequence (DNA): TGTGCCAGTAGTATCCAACCGGGACAGGGGTTATATTTT.

This clone was seen more than once but under ten times. CDR3 region: CASSVRSDTEAFF. The CDR3 DNA follows: TGTGCCAGCAGCGTACGATCGGACACTGAAGCTTTCTTT. The chain has TRBV9 and TRBJ1-1; D remains unclear. Germline loops: CDR1 SGDLS, CDR2 YYNGEE. The CDR3 extends over 13 amino acids. Between the trimmed V and J ends, which lost 1 base and 3 bases, there was a span of 7 bases.

The rearrangement uses TRBV6-8 and TRBJ1-6, with D tentatively TRBD1 (6 bases). Germline CDR1 and CDR2: MNHGY and SAAAGT. V gave up 6 bases and J gave up 7 bases, with 13 bases separating them. CDR3 length equals 14 residues. CDR3 in DNA: TGTGCCAGCAGCTCTGACAGGAACAATTCACCCCTCCACTTT. The encoded protein is CASSSDRNNSPLHF.

This clone has a handful of counts. This rearrangement joins TRBV2 to TRBJ1-6, with 8 bases matching TRBD1. The CDR3 is made up of 15 amino acids. Germline CDR1 reads SNHLY; CDR2 reads FYNNEI. V was clipped by 11 bases and J by 0 bases; unmatched bases: 6. The CDR3 coding sequence is TGTGCCCGAGGGACAGGTAGCTCCTATAATTCACCCCTCCACTTT. Encoded protein: CARGTGSSYNSPLHF.

Only a few counts were recorded for this clone. This sequence joins TRBV28 and TRBJ2-1; no clear D. CDR1 and CDR2 from the germline V gene are MDHEN and SYDVKM. Trimming left V 6 bases short and J 5 bases short, with 14 bases between. The CDR3 is 14 amino acids. CDR3 in DNA: TGTGCCAGCAGCCCCCCCCTGGGGAACAATGAGCAGTTCTTC. Its translation: CASSPPLGNNEQFF.